Each of the 2 T cell receptor beta chains below was sequenced from the same sample in a study of blood T cell repertoires in COVID-19. Sequenced by immunoSEQ multiplex PCR; TCRdb stores in-frame clones only, minus some. The sample consists of about 200,000 clones, about four fifths of them appearing once. The sequenced material came from peripheral blood. Receptors were obtained from a woman in her 40s with acute or convalescent COVID-19.

The rearrangement uses TRBV11-2 and TRBJ1-5; the match to TRBD1 covers 7 bases. Per germline, CDR1 SGHAT and CDR2 FQNNGV. After removal of 3 bases from V and 2 bases from J, the junction contained 1 base not matched to a gene. There are 14 residues in the CDR3. The DNA for the CDR3 is TGTGCCAGCAGCTTTGGACAGGGCAATCAGCCCCAGCATTTT. Protein: CASSFGQGNQPQHF.

This chain uses TRBV4-2 with TRBJ2-1; 13 positions match TRBD2. Germline CDR1 LGHNA, CDR2 YNFKEQ. Losses at the gene ends were 4 bases for V and 9 bases for J; bases not matched to a gene: 12. The CDR3 covers 17 residues. CDR3 sequence reads: CASSPTITSGRASEQFF. The CDR3 nucleotides read TGTGCCAGCAGCCCAACCATTACTAGCGGGAGGGCCAGTGAGCAGTTCTTC.